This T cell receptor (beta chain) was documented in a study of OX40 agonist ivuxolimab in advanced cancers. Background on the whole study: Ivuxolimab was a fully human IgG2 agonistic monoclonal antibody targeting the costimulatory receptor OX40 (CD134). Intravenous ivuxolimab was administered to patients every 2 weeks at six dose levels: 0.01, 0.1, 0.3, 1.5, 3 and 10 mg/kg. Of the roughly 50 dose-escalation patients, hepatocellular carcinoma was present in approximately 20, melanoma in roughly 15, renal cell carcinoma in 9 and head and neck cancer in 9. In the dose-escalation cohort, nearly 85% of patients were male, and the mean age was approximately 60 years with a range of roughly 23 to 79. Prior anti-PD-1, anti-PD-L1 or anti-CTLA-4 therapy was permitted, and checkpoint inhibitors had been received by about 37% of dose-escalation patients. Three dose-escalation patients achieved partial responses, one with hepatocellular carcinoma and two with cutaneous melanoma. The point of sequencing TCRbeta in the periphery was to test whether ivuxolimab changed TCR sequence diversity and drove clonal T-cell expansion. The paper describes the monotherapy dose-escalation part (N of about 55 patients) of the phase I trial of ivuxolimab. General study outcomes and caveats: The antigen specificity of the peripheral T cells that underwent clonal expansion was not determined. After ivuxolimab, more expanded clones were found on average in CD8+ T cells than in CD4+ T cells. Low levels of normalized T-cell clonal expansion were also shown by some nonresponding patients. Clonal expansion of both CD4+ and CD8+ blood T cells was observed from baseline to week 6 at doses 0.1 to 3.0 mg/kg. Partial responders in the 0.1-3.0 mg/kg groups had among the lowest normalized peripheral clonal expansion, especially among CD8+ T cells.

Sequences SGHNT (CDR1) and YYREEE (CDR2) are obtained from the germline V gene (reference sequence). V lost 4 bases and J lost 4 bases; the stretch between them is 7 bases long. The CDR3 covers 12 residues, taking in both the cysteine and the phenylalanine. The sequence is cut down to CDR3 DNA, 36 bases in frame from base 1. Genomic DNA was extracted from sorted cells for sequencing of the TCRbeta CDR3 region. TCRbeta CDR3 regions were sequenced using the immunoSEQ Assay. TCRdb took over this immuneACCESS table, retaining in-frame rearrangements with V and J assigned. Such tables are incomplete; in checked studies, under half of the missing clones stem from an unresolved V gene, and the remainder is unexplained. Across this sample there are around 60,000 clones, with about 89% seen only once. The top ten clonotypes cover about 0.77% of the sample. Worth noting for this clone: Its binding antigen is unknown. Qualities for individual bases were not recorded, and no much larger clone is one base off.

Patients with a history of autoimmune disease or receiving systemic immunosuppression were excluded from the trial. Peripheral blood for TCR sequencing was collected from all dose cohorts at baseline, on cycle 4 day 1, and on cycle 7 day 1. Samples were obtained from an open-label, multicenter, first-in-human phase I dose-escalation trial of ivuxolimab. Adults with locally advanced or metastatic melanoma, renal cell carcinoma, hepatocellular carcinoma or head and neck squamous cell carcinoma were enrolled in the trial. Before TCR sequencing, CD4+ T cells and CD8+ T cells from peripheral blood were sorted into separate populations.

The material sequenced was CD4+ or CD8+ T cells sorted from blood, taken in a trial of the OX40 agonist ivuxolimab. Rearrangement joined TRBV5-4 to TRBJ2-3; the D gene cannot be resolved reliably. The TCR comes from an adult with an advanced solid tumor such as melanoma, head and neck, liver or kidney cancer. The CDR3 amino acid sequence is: CASSNRPDTQYF. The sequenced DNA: TGTGCCAGCAGCAACCGCCCAGATACGCAGTATTTT. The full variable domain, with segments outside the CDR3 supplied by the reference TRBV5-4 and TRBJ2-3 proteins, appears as ETGVTQSPTHLIKTRGQQVTLRCSSQSGHNTVSWYQQALGQGPQFIFQYYREEENGRGNFPPRFSGLQFPNYSSELNVNALELDDSALYLCASSNRPDTQYFGPGTRLTVL.